What follows are 5 T cell receptor beta chains derived from one specimen sequenced in a study of cytomegalovirus exposure and HLA in healthy donors. The PCR used 60 Vbeta and 13 Jbeta primers. Method: immunoSEQ multiplex PCR; TCRdb's copy keeps in-frame clones and lacks some. The data show some 170,000 clones, roughly four fifths seen once. The specimen was PBMCs. The source of these receptors is a woman aged 25 to 39 in good health and CMV-seronegative.

The rearrangement links TRBV27 to TRBJ1-2; 7 bases map to TRBD1. V gave up 8 bases and J gave up 2 bases; unmatched junction bases: 11. There are 15 residues in the CDR3. CDR1 and CDR2 (germline): MNHEY, SMNVEV (reference sequence). The CDR3 is CASRLRTGLNYGYTF. CDR3 bases: TGTGCCAGCCGACTAAGGACAGGTCTGAACTATGGCTACACCTTC.

J is TRBJ1-5 and V is TRBV5-5, with 8 bases identical to TRBD1. Germline CDR1 is SGHKS and CDR2 is YYEKEE (reference sequence). Trimming at V came to 4 bases and at J to 0 bases, leaving 9 bases not matched to a gene. The CDR3 length is 17 residues. The CDR3 here is CASSGGTGSYSNQPQHF. CDR3 DNA: TGTGCCAGCAGCGGGGGGACAGGCAGCTATAGCAATCAGCCCCAGCATTTT.

CDR3 loop: CASSQGEGARYEQYF. CDR3 DNA sequence: TGCGCCAGCAGCCAAGGTGAGGGGGCAAGATACGAGCAGTACTTC. The rearrangement joins TRBV4-3 to TRBJ2-7; the match to TRBD1 covers 7 bases. The CDR3 extends over 15 amino acids. Germline V gene lookup returns CDR1 LGHNA and CDR2 YSLEER. The ends lost 1 base at V and 4 bases at J; junction bases unmatched: 7.

Regarding this clone: One end of the junction fails to match germline, which may point to a read error. The CDR3 is CSSSSGTGMGEKLFF. DNA for the CDR3: TGTTCCAGCAGCTCCGGGACAGGGATGGGAGAAAAACTGTTTTTT. The chain joins TRBV7-9 to TRBJ1-4; 9 bases are shared with TRBD1. Germline CDR1 and CDR2: SEHNR and FQNEAQ (reference sequence). The CDR3 runs 15 residues.

The gene calls are TRBV7-9 and TRBJ2-2; 8 nucleotides match TRBD2. Germline assignment: CDR1 SEHNR and CDR2 FQNEAQ (reference sequence). This CDR3 comprises 15 residues. Germline trimming cut 0 bases from V and 5 bases from J; bases unmatched to any gene: 2. CDR3 loop: CASSLALAETGELFF. In DNA form, the CDR3 reads TGTGCCAGCAGCTTAGCACTAGCGGAAACCGGGGAGCTGTTTTTT.